This TCR beta chain was recorded in a study of siplizumab effects on memory and regulatory T cells. Of note for this clone: The target antigen is unknown.

Profiled with immunoSEQ multiplex PCR; TCRdb holds only in-frame clones, not every one. This sample has about 87,000 clones, with more than 80% found just once. Overall study findings and caveats: Siplizumab led to significantly less abundant alloreactive sequences that could be traced back to unstimulated CD4+ memory cells. About 80-97% of proliferating CD4+ or CD8+ clones had no assignable naive or memory phenotype. Left unconfirmed was the suppressive function of proliferating Tregs from siplizumab cultures.

CDR3 length: 15 amino acids. The V gene's germline CDR1 is SGHNT and CDR2 YYREEE (reference sequence). V shed 1 base and J shed 2 bases, with 11 bases lying between them. This chain connects TRBV5-4 to TRBJ2-3; D is unclear. The source material was CD4+ T cells sorted from blood. The clonotype comes from a human donor in good health. CDR3 loop: CASSLSAGPTDTQYF. In DNA, the CDR3 is TGTGCCAGCAGCTTGTCAGCAGGACCCACAGATACGCAGTATTTT.